This T cell receptor (beta chain) was obtained from a study of follicular helper T cells after annual influenza vaccination. The overall study: Across the 2013-2014, 2014-2015 and 2015-2016 vaccination seasons, some subjects were resampled.

The CDR3 contains 15 residues. V dropped 4 bases and J dropped 2 bases, with 13 bases sitting between them. The germline V gene has CDR1 SGHKS and CDR2 YYEKEE (reference sequence). The assay was immunoSEQ multiplex PCR, and TCRdb's table has in-frame clones only and misses some. This table holds 2,500 to 4,000 clones, around 80% found once. The time point is: 2014-2015 season, 7 days after vaccination. Before and after seasonal inactivated influenza vaccination, adults gave blood for sorting CD4 subsets for sequencing. The sequence derives from an adult who received the influenza vaccine. The J gene is TRBJ1-5, the V gene TRBV5-5; no reliable D call. The specimen was CXCR5+ CD38- circulating T follicular helper cells from blood, collected 7 days after influenza vaccination. As to subset: circulating Tfh, non-naive CD4+CXCR5+PD-1+ (ICOS+CD38+ or ICOS-CD38-). The CDR3 DNA reads as TGTGCCAGCAGCGTTAGGGTGGACGGCAATCAGCCCCAGCATTTT. Amino acids: CASSVRVDGNQPQHF.